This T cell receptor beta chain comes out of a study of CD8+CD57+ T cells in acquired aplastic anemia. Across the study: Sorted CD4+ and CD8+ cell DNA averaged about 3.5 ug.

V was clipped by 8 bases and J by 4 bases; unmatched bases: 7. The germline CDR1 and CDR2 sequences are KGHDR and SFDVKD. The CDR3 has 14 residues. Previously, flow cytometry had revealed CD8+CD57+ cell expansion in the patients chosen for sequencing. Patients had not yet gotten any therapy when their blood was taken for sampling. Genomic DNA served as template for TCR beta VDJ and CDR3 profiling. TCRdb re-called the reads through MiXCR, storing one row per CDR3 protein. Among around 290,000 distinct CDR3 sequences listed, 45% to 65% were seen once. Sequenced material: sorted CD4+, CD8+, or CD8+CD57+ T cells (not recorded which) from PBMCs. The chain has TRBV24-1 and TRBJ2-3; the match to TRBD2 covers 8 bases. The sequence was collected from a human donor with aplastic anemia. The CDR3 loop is CATTPGGDADTQYF. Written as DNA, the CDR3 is TGTGCCACCACCCCGGGAGGGGATGCAGATACGCAGTATTTT.